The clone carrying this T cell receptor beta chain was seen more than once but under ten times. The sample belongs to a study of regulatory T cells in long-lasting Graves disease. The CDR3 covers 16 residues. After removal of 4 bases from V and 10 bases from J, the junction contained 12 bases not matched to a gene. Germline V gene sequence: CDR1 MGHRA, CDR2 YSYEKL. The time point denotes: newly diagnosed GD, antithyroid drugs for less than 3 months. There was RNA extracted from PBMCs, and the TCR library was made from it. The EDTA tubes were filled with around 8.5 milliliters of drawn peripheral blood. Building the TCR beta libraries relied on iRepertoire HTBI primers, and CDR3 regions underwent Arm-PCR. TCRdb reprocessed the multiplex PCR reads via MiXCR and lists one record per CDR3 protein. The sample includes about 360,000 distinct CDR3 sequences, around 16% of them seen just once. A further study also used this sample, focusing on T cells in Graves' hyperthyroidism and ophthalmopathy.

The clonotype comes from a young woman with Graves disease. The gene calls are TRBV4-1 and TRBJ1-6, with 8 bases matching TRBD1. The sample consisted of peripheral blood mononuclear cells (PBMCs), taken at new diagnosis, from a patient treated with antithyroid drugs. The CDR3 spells CASSRETGDYGSPLHF. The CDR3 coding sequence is TGCGCCAGCAGCCGAGAGACAGGGGACTACGGATCACCCCTCCACTTT.